A selection of T cell receptor beta chains follows, all from one sample in a study of T cells after yellow fever vaccination. MiXCR, applied by TCRdb to the 5' RACE reads, yields one record per CDR3 protein. This sample has 250,000 to 350,000 distinct CDR3 sequences; 8.7% occur once, and the top ten carry approximately 3.3%. The sample was CD4+ T cells sorted from PBMCs, taken 5 days after the yellow fever booster vaccination. Receptors originate from a man between 18 and 35 years old who received the YFV17D yellow fever vaccine. CDR3s include the opening cysteine and the closing phenylalanine or tryptophan. Fields, in order: clone size, V gene, J gene, D gene, CDR3 DNA, CDR3 protein. A D gene is named only where the DNA matches it firmly. Where a row states a size, it is once, few, many or the class of an expanded clone; other rows omit it.

many	TRBV20-1	TRBJ1-1	TRBD1	TGCAGTGCCTCCGGGACAGCGAACACTGAAGCTTTCTTT	CSASGTANTEAFF
few	TRBV5-1	TRBJ2-1	.	TGCGCCAGCAGCACCGGACGGGGAACGGGCAATGAGCAGTTCTTC	CASSTGRGTGNEQFF
many	TRBV7-9	TRBJ2-7	.	TGTGCCAGCAGCCCCTTGGGCGGGTACGAGCAGTACTTC	CASSPLGGYEQYF
.	TRBV29-1	TRBJ1-5	.	TGCAGCGTTGTTGTTGGGGGTCCCCAGCAGCCCCAGCATTTT	CSVVVGGPQQPQHF
few	TRBV9	TRBJ2-5	.	TGTGCCAGCAGCGCTCGCCTGCAAGAGACCCAGTACTTC	CASSARLQETQYF
few	TRBV18	TRBJ2-7	TRBD1	TGTGCCAGCTCAAAAGGACAGGGGTCAGAGGGCGAGCAGTACTTC	CASSKGQGSEGEQYF
.	TRBV20-1	TRBJ2-1	.	TGCAGTGCTAGTGGGCGCCCCAATGAGCAGTTCTTC	CSASGRPNEQFF
.	TRBV4-3	TRBJ1-1	.	TGCGCCAGCAGCCAAGATAGTAGGGGTCGGACTGAAGCTTTCTTT	CASSQDSRGRTEAFF
many	TRBV28	TRBJ2-5	.	TGTGCCAGCAGTTCCCAGCCTTACCAAGAGACCCAGTACTTC	CASSSQPYQETQYF
many	TRBV6-6	TRBJ2-4	.	TGTGCCAGCAGTCACCATGAAGCCAAAAACATTCAGTACTTC	CASSHHEAKNIQYF
.	TRBV6-1	TRBJ1-1	.	TGTGCCAGCAGTGACAGGCGTCTTACTTTCTTT	CASSDRRLTFF
many	TRBV7-2	TRBJ1-1	.	TGTGCCAGCAGCCCATATCTGGACAGGAACACTGAAGCTTTCTTT	CASSPYLDRNTEAFF
.	TRBV12-3/TRBV12-4	TRBJ1-2	TRBD1	TGTGCCAGCAGTTCCGCCGGGACAGCTAACTATGGCTACACCTTC	CASSSAGTANYGYTF
.	TRBV29-1	TRBJ1-2	TRBD1	TGCAGCGTTGAAGCCCTTGGGGACAGCTTATATGGCTACACCTTC	CSVEALGDSLYGYTF
many	TRBV7-2	TRBJ2-7	.	TGTGCCAGCAGCTTTACGGGGACTCACGAGCAGTACTTC	CASSFTGTHEQYF
.	TRBV5-4	TRBJ1-2	.	TGTGCCAGCAGCTTGTATGCGGTATTAAAAGACTATGGCTACACCTTC	CASSLYAVLKDYGYTF
few	TRBV10-2	TRBJ1-6	.	TGCGCCAGCAGCCGGGACCACTATGTTTCACCCCTCCACTTT	CASSRDHYVSPLHF
few	TRBV5-1	TRBJ2-3	TRBD2	TGCGCCAGCCGCCCCCGGGGGGGCGGCACAGATACGCAGTATTTT	CASRPRGGGTDTQYF
many	TRBV5-1	TRBJ1-1	.	TGCGCCAGCAGGGTGACGTATAACGGAGAAGCTTTCTTT	CASRVTYNGEAFF
few	TRBV5-1	TRBJ1-5	.	TGCGCCAGCAGCTTGCGAAGTATGGCGGGTTCCGGGCAGCCCCAGCATTTT	CASSLRSMAGSGQPQHF
few	TRBV7-2	TRBJ2-5	.	TGTGCCAGCAGCTTGGCCGGCTCCTGGGGGGAGACCCAGTACTTC	CASSLAGSWGETQYF
many	TRBV12-3/TRBV12-4	TRBJ2-2	TRBD2	TGTGCCAGCAGCCCCCCCCTAGGGACTAGCGGGGTTAACACCGGGGAGCTGTTTTTT	CASSPPLGTSGVNTGELFF
few	TRBV4-1	TRBJ1-6	.	TGCGCCAGCAGCCAAGATGTTGCTAATTCACCCCTCCACTTT	CASSQDVANSPLHF
.	TRBV28	TRBJ2-3	.	TGTGCCAGCAGTTTATCGGAGAACACGCAGTATTTT	CASSLSENTQYF
.	TRBV6-5	TRBJ2-3	.	TGTGCCAGCAGTTACTTTGGTGTGTCAGATACGCAGTATTTT	CASSYFGVSDTQYF
few	TRBV5-1	TRBJ2-3	.	TGCGCCAGTCGGGCGGGGGCGCTCACAGATACGCAGTATTTT	CASRAGALTDTQYF
.	TRBV7-2	TRBJ2-7	.	TGTGCCAGCAGCCCGGCAGGGGTTCACGGGCAGTACTTC	CASSPAGVHGQYF
few	TRBV7-2	TRBJ2-2	.	TGTGCCAGCAGCCCGGACTATCCCGGGGAGCTGTTTTTT	CASSPDYPGELFF
few	TRBV4-3	TRBJ1-2	.	TGCGCCAGCAGCCAAGACAGGACAGAGAGAAGTGGCTACACCTTC	CASSQDRTERSGYTF
.	TRBV2	TRBJ2-5	TRBD2	TGTGCCAGCAGTGAAATTACTAGCGGGGCAGAGACCCAGTACTTC	CASSEITSGAETQYF
many	TRBV10-1	TRBJ2-3	.	TGCGCCAGCGGGCCCGAAAGCACAGATACGCAGTATTTT	CASGPESTDTQYF
.	TRBV24-1	TRBJ2-1	.	TGTGCCACCAGTGATTTGCAACCGGGCGGCTATGAGCAGTTCTTC	CATSDLQPGGYEQFF
few	TRBV20-1	TRBJ2-1	TRBD2	TGCAGTGCTAGGCGACCAACTAGCGGGGGGTCCAATGAGCAGTTCTTC	CSARRPTSGGSNEQFF